This TCR beta chain was identified in a study of human T cells and chemical hapten exposure. The CDR3 consists of 13 residues. Per germline, CDR1 SQVTM and CDR2 ANQGSEA. V was pared by 4 bases and J by 9 bases, with 19 bases between. The sample holds many counts of this clonotype. TCRdb reprocessed the RACE reads with MiXCR, giving one entry per CDR3 protein. The sample includes 60,000 to 65,000 distinct CDR3 sequences, about 10% of them seen just once. Regarding time point: patch test 3, about 24 weeks after DPC sensitization. Indicated treatment: therapeutic diphenylcyclopropenone sensitization with weekly scalp DPC.

V usage is TRBV29-1 and J usage is TRBJ2-7, with D perhaps being TRBD1 or TRBD2 (7 bases each). This TCR derives from a woman in her 30s with alopecia areata. Some clones in this sample may be carry-over from other donors' samples. The material was whole blood, obtained in connection with sensitization to the hapten diphenylcyclopropenone (DPC). The DNA of the CDR3 is TGCAGCGTTGCAGGGGGGGCACGTTCCGTGCAGTACTTC. Its protein is CSVAGGARSVQYF.